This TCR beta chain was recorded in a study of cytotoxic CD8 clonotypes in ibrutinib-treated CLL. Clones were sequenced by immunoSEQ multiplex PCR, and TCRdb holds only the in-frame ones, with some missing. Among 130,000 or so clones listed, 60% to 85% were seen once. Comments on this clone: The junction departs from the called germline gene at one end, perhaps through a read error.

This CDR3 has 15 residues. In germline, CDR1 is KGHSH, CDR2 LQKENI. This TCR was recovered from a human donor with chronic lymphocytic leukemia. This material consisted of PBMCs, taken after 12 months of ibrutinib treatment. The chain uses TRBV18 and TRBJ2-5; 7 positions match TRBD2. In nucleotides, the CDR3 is TGTGCCAGCTCACCAGACCGGGACTATCAAGAGCCCCAGTACTTC. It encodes CASSPDRDYQEPQYF.